This T cell receptor (beta chain) was observed in a study of breast tumors, draining lymph nodes, adjacent tissues. TCRdb processed the multiplex PCR reads anew with MiXCR; each CDR3 protein has one entry. The table records approximately 13,000 distinct CDR3 sequences, about 37% of them present only once. Study-level points and caveats: Data fit most tumor T cells coming from lymph node, expanding in tumor. Tumors had less TCR diversity than lymph nodes, more than nontumor tissue. Tumor T cell lymph node origin was a supported hypothesis, not proven. Compared with basal-like, luminal-like tumors shared significantly more repertoire with nontumor tissue.

This clonotype was seen a single time. The antigen remains undetermined. The clonotype comes from a female donor with breast cancer. Some clones in this sample may be carry-over from other donors' samples. The sample was breast tumor tissue.

Written as DNA, the CDR3 is TGTGCCAGTAAGCAGAAAGGTCAGGGTTACTCCTACGAGCAGTACTTC. Its protein product is CASKQKGQGYSYEQYF. The rearrangement joins TRBV19 to TRBJ2-7, with D possibly matching TRBD1 (5 bases). The V gene lost 7 bases and the J gene lost 0 bases, with 19 bases spanning the gap. The CDR3 is 16 amino acids. Germline V gene sequence: CDR1 LNHDA, CDR2 SQIVND (reference sequence).